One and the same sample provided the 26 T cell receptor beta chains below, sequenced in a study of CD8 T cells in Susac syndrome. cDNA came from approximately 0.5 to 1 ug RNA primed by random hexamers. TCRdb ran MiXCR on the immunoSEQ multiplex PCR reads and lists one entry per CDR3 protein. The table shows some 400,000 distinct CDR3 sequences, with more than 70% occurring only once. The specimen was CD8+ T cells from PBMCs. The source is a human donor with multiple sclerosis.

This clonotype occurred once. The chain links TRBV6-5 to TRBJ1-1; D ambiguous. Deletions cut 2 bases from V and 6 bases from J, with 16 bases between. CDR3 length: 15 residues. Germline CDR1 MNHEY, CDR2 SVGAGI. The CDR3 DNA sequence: TGTGCCAGCAGTTACGGGTCGGGTTCCGGGGCTGAAGCTTTCTTT. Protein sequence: CASSYGSGSGAEAFF.

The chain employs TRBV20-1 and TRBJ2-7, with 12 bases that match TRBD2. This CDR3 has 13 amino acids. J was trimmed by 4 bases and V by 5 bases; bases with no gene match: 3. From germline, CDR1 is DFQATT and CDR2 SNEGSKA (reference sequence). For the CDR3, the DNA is TGCAGTGCTCGGACTAGCGGGGAGTACGAGCAGTACTTC. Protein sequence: CSARTSGEYEQYF.

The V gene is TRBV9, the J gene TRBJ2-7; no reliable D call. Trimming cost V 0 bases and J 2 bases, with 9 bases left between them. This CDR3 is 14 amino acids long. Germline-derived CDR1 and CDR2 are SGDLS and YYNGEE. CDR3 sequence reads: CASSVDGSPYEQYF. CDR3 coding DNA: TGTGCCAGCAGCGTAGATGGCTCACCCTACGAGCAGTACTTC.

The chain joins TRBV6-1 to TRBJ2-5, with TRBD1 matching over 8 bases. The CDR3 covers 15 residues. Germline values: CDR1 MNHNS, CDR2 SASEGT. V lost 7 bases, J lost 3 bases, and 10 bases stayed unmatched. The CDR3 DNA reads TGTGCCAGCATTATGATCGGACAGGGAGAAGAGACCCAGTACTTC. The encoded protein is CASIMIGQGEETQYF.

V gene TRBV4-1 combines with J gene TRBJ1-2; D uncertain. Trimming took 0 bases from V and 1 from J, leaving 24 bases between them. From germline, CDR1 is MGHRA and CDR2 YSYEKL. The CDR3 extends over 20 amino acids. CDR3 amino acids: CASSQDWTSEIHLLNYGYTF. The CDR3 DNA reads TGCGCCAGCAGCCAAGATTGGACGTCGGAAATCCACTTGCTTAACTATGGCTACACCTTC.

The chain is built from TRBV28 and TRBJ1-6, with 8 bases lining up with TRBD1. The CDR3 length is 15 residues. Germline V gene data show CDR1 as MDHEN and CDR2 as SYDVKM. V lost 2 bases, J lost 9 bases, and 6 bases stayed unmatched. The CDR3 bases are TGTGCCAGCAGTTTAGACGGACAGGGTTTTTCACCCCTCCACTTT. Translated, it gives CASSLDGQGFSPLHF.

The DNA for the CDR3 is TGTGCCACCACGCTACAGGGTTCAGGTGATGAAGCTTTCTTT. It specifies CATTLQGSGDEAFF. This chain joins TRBV28 and TRBJ1-1; D perhaps matches TRBD1 (6 bases). In germline, CDR1 is MDHEN, CDR2 SYDVKM. Trimming removed 10 bases at V and 7 bases at J, with 22 bases between. This CDR3 region has 14 residues.

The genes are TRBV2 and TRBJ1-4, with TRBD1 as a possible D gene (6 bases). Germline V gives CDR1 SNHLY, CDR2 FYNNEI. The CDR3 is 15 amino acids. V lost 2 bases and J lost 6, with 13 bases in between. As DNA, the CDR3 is TGTGCCAGCAGTGAAATCCAGGGGCTAGATGAAAAACTGTTTTTT. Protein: CASSEIQGLDEKLFF.

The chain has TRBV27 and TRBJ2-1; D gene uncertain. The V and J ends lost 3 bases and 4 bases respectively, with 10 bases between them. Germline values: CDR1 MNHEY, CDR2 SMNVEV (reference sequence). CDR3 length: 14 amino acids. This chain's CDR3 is CASSFSRGYNEQFF. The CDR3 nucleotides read TGTGCCAGCAGTTTTTCCCGCGGATACAATGAGCAGTTCTTC.

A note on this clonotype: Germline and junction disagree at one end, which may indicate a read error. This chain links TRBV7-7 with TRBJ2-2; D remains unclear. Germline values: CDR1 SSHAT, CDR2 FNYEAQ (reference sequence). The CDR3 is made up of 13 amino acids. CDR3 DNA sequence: TGTGCTAGCAGCTTAGCAGCTAACGGGGAGCTGTTTTTT. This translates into CASSLAANGELFF.

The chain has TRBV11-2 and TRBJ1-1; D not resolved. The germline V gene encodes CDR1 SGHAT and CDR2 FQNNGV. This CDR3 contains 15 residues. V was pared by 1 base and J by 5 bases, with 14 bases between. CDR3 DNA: TGTGCCAGCAGCTTAGGAGGGATGCTGTGGACTGAAGCTTTCTTT. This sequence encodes CASSLGGMLWTEAFF.

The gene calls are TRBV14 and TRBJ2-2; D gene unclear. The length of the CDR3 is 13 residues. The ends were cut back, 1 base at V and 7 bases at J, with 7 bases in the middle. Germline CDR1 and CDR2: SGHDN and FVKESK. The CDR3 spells CASSQVLHGELFF. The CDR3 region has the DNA TGTGCCAGCAGCCAAGTTCTTCACGGGGAGCTGTTTTTT.

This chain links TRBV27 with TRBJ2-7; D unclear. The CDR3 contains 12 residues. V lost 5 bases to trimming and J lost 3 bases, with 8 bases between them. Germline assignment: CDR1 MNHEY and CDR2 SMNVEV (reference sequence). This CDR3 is CASSRGHYEQYF. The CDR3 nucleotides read TGTGCCAGCAGTAGAGGCCACTACGAGCAGTACTTC.

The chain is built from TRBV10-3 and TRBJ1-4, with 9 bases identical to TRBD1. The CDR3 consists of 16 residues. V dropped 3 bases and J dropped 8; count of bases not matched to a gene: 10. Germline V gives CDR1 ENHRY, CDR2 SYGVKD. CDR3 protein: CAISDGLRDRDEKLFF. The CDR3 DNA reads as TGTGCCATCAGTGACGGGCTGCGGGACAGGGACGAAAAACTGTTTTTT.

The CDR3 region has the DNA TGCGCCAGCAGCCAAGGAGTAGGGAATGAAAACATTCAGTACTTC. It is translated as CASSQGVGNENIQYF. The genes are TRBV4-1 and TRBJ2-4; D is ambiguous. Germline values: CDR1 MGHRA, CDR2 YSYEKL. The V and J ends lost 1 base and 5 bases respectively, with 12 bases between them. The CDR3 runs to 15 residues.

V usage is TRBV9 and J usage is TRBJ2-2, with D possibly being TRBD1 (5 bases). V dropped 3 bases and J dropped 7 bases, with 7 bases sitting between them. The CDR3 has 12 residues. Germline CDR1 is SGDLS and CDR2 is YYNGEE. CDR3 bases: TGTGCCAGCAGCGAGCAGGGCGGGGAGCTGTTTTTT. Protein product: CASSEQGGELFF. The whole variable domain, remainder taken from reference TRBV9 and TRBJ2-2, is DSGVTQTPKHLITATGQRVTLRCSPRSGDLSVYWYQQSLDQGLQFLIQYYNGEERAKGNILERFSAQQFPDLHSELNLSSLELGDSALYFCASSEQGGELFFGEGSRLTVL.

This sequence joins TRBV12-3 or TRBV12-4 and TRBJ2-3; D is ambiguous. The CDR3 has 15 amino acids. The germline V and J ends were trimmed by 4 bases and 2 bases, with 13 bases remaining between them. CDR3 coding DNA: TGTGCCAGCAGTTCCTCCGGGCCGACCACAGATACGCAGTATTTT. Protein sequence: CASSSSGPTTDTQYF.

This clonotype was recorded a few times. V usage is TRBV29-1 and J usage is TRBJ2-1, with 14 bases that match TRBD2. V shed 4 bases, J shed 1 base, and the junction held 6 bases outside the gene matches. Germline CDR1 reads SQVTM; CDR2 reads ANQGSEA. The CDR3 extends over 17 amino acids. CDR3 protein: CSVAGTSGSSSYNEQFF. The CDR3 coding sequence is TGCAGCGTTGCCGGGACTAGCGGGAGTAGTTCCTACAATGAGCAGTTCTTC.

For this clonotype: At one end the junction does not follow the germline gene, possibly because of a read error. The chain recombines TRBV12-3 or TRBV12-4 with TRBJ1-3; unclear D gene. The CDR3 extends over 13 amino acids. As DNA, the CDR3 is TGTGCCAGCACCAGCCTAACTGGGAACACCATATATTTT. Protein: CASTSLTGNTIYF.

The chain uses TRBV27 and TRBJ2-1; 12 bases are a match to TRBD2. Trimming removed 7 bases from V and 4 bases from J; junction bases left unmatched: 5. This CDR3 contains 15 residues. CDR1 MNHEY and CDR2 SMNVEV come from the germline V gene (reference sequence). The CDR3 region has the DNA TGTGCCAGCAAACTAGCGGGAGGTATTTACAATGAGCAGTTCTTC. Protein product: CASKLAGGIYNEQFF.

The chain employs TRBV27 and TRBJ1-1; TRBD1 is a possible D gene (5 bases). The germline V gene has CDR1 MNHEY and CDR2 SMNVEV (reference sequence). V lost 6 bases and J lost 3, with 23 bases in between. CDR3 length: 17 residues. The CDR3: CASSPPPPLDSYTEAFF. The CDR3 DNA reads TGTGCCAGCAGCCCACCCCCGCCCTTAGACAGCTACACTGAAGCTTTCTTT.

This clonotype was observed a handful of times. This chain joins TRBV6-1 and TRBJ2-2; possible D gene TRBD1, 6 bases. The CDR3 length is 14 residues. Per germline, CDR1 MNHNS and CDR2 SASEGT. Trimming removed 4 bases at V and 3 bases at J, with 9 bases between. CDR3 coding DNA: TGTGCCAGCAGTGGTGCAGGGGACACCGGGGAGCTGTTTTTT. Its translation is CASSGAGDTGELFF.

CDR3 coding DNA: TGCGCCAGCAGCTCAGGGGGGTTCTTCACTGAGCAGTTCTTC. Its translation: CASSSGGFFTEQFF. V gene TRBV5-1 combines with J gene TRBJ2-1; a possible D gene is TRBD1 (7 bases). Germline V gives CDR1 SGHRS, CDR2 YFSETQ. Trimming stripped 3 bases from V and 9 bases from J, with 16 bases between. The CDR3 runs to 14 residues.

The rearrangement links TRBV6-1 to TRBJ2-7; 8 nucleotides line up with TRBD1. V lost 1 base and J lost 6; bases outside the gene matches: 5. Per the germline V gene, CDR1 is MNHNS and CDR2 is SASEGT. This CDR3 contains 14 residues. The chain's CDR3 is CASSEGQGASEQYF. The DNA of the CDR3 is TGTGCCAGCAGTGAAGGGCAGGGGGCCTCCGAGCAGTACTTC.

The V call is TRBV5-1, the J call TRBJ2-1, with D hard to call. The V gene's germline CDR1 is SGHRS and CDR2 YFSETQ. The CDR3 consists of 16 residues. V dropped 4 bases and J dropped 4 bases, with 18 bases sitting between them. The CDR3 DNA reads TGCGCCAGCAGCACCCCGGGCCTGGGGTTTTACAATGAGCAGTTCTTC. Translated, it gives CASSTPGLGFYNEQFF.

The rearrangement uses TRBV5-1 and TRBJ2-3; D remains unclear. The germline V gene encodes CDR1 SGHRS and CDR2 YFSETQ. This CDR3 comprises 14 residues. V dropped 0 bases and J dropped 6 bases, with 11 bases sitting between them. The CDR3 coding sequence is TGCGCCAGCAGCTTGGGTTTTGGGTGGGATACGCAGTATTTT. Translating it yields CASSLGFGWDTQYF.